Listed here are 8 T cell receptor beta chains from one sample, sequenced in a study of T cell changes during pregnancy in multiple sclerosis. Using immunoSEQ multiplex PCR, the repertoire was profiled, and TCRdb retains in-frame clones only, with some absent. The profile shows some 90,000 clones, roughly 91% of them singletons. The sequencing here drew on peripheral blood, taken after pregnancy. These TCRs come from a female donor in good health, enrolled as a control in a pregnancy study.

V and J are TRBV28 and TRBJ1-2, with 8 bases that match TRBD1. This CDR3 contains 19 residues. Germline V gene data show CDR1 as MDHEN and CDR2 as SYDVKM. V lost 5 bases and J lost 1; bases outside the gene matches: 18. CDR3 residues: CASSLAQGEIIFDNYGYTF. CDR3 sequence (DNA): TGTGCCAGCAGTCTCGCACAGGGGGAGATCATATTTGATAACTATGGCTACACCTTC.

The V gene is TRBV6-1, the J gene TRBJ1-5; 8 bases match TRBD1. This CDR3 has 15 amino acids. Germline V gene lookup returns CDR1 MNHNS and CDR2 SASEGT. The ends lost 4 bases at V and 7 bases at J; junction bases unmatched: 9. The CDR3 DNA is TGTGCCAGCAGTGGACAGGGGTGGGGAGGCCAGCCCCAGCATTTT. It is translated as CASSGQGWGGQPQHF.

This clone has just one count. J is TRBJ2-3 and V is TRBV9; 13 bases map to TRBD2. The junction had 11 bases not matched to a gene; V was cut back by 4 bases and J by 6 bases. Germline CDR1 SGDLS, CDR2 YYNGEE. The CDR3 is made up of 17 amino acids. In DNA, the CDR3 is TGTGCCAGCAGCCCTCGACTAGCGGGGGGTGGCGGGGATACGCAGTATTTT. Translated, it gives CASSPRLAGGGGDTQYF.

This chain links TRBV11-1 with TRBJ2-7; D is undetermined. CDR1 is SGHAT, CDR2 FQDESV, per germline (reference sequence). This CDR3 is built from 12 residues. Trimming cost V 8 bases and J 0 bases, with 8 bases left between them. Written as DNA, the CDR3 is TGTGCCAGCGGTGGCAACTCCTACGAGCAGTACTTC. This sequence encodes CASGGNSYEQYF.

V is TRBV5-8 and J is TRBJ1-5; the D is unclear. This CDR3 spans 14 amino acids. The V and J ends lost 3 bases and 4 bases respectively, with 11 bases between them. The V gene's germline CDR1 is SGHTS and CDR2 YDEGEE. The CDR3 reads CASSSRGRNQPQHF. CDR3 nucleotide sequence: TGTGCCAGCAGCTCTCGGGGAAGGAATCAGCCCCAGCATTTT. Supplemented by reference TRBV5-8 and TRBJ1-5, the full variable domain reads EAGVTQSPTHLIKTRGQQATLRCSPISGHTSVYWYQQALGLGLQFLLWYDEGEERNRGNFPPRFSGRQFPNYSSELNVNALELEDSALYLCASSSRGRNQPQHFGDGTRLSIL.

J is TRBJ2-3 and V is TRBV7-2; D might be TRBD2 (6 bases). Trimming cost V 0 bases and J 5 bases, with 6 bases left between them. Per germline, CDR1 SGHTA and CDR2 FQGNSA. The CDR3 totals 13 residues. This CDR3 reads CASSLAGGDTQYF. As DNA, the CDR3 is TGTGCCAGCAGCTTAGCGGGGGGAGATACGCAGTATTTT.

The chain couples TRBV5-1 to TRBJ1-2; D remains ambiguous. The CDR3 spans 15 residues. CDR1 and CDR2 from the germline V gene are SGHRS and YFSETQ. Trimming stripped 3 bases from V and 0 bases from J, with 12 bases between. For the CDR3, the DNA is TGCGCCAGCAGCTCTAGACCCGACGCTAACTATGGCTACACCTTC. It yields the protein CASSSRPDANYGYTF.

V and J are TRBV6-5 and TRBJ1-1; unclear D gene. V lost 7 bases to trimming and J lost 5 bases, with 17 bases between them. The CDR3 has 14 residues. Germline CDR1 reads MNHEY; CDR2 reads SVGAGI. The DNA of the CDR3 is TGTGCCAGCACCCAGGTTGGAGGTTTGACTGAAGCTTTCTTT. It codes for CASTQVGGLTEAFF.